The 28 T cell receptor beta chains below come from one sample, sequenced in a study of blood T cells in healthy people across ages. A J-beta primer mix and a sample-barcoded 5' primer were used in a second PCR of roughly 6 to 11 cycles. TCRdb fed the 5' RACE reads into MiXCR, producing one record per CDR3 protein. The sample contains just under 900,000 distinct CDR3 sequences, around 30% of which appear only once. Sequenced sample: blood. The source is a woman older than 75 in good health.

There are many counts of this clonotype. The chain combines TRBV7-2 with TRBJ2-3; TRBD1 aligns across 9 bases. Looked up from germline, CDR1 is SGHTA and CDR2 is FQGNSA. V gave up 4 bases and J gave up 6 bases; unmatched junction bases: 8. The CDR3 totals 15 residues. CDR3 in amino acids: CASSSRRTGADTQYF. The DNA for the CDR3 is TGTGCCAGCAGCTCACGGCGGACAGGGGCCGATACGCAGTATTTT. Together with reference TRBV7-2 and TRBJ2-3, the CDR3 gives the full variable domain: GAGVSQSPSNKVTEKGKDVELRCDPISGHTALYWYRQSLGQGLEFLIYFQGNSAPDKSGLPSDRFSAERTGGSVSTLTIQRTQQEDSAVYLCASSSRRTGADTQYFGPGTRLTVL.

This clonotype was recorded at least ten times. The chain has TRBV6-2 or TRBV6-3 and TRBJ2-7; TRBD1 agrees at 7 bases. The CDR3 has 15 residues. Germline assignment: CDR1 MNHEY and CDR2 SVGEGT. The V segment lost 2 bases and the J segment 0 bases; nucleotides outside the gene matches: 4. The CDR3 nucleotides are TGTGCCAGCAGTTACGGGACAGTTGGCTCCTACGAGCAGTACTTC. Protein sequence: CASSYGTVGSYEQYF.

The CDR3 DNA follows: TGTGCCACCAGTGGGGGACCGACCTATGGCTACACCTTC. Translated, it gives CATSGGPTYGYTF. This chain joins TRBV24-1 and TRBJ1-2; a weak D match, TRBD1 (5 bases). Trimming stripped 5 bases from V and 4 bases from J, with 10 bases between. CDR1 and CDR2 from the germline V gene are KGHDR and SFDVKD. The length of the CDR3 is 13 residues.

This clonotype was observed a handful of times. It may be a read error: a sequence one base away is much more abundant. CDR3 sequence (DNA): TGTGCCAGCTCACTCGGACAGGGGGCCCTAATACATACGCAGTATTTT. Its protein product is CASSLGQGALIHTQYF. J is TRBJ2-3 and V is TRBV18; TRBD1 matches at 11 bases. Trimming cost V 4 bases and J 7 bases; bases outside gene matches: 10. The CDR3 totals 16 residues. Germline V gene lookup returns CDR1 KGHSH and CDR2 LQKENI.

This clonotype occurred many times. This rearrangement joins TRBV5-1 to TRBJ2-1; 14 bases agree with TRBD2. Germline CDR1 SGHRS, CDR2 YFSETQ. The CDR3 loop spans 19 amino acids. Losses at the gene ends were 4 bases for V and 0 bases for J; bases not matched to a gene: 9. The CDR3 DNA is TGCGCCAGCAGCCGGACTAGCGGGGGGCACGAAGACTCCTACAATGAGCAGTTCTTC. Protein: CASSRTSGGHEDSYNEQFF. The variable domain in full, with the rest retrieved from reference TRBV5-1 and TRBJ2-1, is KAGVTQTPRYLIKTRGQQVTLSCSPISGHRSVSWYQQTPGQGLQFLFEYFSETQRNKGNFPGRFSGRQFSNSRSEMNVSTLELGDSALYLCASSRTSGGHEDSYNEQFFGPGTRLTVL.

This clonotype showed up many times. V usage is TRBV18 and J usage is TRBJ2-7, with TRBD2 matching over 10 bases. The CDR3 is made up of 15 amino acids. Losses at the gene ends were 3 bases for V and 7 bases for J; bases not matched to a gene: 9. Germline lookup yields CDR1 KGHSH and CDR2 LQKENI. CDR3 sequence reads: CASSPSGGSLGEQYF. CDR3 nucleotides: TGTGCCAGCTCACCTAGCGGGGGGTCCCTTGGTGAGCAGTACTTC.

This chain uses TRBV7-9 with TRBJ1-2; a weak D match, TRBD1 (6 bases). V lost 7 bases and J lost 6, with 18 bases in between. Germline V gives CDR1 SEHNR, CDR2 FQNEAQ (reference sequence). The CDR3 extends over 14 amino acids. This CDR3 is CASTPTGIVNGYTF. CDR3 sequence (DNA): TGTGCCAGCACTCCCACAGGGATTGTTAATGGCTACACCTTC.

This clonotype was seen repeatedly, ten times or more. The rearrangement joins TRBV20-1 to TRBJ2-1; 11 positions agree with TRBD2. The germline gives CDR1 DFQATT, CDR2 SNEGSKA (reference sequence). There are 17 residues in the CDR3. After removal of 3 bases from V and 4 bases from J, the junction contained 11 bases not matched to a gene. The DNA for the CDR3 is TGCAGTGCTAGTAGTCTAGCGGGGGGCTCAGGGTACAATGAGCAGTTCTTC. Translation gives CSASSLAGGSGYNEQFF.

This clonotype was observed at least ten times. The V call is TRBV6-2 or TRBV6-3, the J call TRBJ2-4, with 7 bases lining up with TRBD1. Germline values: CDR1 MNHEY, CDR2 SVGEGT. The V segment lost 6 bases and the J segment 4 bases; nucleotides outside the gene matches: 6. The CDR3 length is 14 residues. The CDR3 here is CASRPPTGKNIQYF. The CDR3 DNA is TGTGCCAGCAGACCACCGACAGGGAAAAACATTCAGTACTTC.

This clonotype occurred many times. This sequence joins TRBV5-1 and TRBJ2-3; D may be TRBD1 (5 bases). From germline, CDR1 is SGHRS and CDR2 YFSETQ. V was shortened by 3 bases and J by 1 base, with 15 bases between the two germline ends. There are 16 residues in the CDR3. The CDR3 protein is CASSWAGFSRTDTQYF. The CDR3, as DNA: TGCGCCAGCAGCTGGGCAGGGTTCAGCCGCACAGATACGCAGTATTTT.

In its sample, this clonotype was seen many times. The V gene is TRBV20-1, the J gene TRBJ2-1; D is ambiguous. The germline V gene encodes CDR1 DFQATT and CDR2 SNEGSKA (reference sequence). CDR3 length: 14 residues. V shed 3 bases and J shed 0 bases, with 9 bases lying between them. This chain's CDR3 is CSASRASSYNEQFF. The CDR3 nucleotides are TGCAGTGCTAGTCGAGCGAGCTCCTACAATGAGCAGTTCTTC.

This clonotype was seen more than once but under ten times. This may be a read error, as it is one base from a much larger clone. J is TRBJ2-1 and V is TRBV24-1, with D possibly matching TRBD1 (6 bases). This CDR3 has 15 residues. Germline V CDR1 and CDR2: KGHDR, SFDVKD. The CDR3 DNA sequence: TGTGCCACCAGTGATAGGGGGTCATCCTACAATGGGCAGTTCTTC. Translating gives CATSDRGSSYNGQFF.

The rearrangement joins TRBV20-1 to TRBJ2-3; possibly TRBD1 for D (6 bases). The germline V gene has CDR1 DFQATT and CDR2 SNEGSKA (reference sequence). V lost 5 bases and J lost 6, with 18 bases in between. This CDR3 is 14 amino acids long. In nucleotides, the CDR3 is TGCAGTGCTCGAGGGGGACCCTCACCGGATACGCAGTATTTT. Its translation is CSARGGPSPDTQYF.

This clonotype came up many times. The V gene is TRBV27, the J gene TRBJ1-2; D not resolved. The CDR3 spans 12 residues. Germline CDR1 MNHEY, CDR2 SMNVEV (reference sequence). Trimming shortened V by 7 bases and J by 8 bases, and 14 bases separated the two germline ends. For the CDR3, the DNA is TGTGCCAGCACCACCCCCGGGGAGGGCTACACCTTC. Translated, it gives CASTTPGEGYTF.

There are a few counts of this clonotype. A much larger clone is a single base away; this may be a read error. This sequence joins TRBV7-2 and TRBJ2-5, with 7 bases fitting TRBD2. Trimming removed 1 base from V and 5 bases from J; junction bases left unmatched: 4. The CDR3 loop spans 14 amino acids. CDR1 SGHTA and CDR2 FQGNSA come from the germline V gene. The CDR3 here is CTSSLGGSGETQYF. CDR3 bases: TGTACCAGCAGCTTAGGGGGTAGCGGGGAGACCCAGTACTTC. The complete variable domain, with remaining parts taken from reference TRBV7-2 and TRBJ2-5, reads GAGVSQSPSNKVTEKGKDVELRCDPISGHTALYWYRQSLGQGLEFLIYFQGNSAPDKSGLPSDRFSAERTGGSVSTLTIQRTQQEDSAVYLCTSSLGGSGETQYFGPGTRLLVL.

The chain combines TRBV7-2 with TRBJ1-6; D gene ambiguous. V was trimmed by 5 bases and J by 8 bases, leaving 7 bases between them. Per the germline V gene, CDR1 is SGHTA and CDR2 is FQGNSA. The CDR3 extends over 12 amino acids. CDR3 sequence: CASSHGDSPLHF. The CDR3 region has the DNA TGTGCCAGCAGCCATGGTGATTCACCCCTCCACTTT.

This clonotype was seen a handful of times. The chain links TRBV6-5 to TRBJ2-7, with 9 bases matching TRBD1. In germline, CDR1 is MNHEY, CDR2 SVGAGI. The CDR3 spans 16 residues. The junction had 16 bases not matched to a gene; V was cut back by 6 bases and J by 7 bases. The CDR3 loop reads CASRLTGTGIYNEQYF. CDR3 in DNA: TGTGCCAGCAGGTTGACCGGGACAGGGATTTACAATGAGCAGTACTTC.

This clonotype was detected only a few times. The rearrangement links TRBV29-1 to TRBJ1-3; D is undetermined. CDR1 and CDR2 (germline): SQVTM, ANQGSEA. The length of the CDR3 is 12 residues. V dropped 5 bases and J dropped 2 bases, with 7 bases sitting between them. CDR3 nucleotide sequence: TGCAGCGTTCTTCTCGCTGGAAACACCATATATTTT. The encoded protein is CSVLLAGNTIYF.

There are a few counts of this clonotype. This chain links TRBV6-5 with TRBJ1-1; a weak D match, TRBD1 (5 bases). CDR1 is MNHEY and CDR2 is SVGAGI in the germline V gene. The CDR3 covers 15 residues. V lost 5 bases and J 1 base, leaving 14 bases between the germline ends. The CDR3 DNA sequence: TGTGCCAGCAGTCGGACATTCCTTCGGAACACTGAAGCTTTCTTT. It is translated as CASSRTFLRNTEAFF.

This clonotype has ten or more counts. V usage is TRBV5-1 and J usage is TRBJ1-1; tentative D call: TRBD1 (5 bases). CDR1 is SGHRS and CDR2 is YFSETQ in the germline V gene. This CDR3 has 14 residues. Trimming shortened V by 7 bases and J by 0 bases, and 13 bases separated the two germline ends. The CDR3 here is CASRLRDLNTEAFF. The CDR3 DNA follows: TGCGCCAGCCGCCTTCGGGACTTGAACACTGAAGCTTTCTTT.

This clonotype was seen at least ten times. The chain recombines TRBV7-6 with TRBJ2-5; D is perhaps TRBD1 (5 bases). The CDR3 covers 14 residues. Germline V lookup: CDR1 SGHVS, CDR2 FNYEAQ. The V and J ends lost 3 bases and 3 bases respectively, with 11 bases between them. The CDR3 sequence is CASSFDDRKETQYF. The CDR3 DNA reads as TGTGCCAGCAGCTTCGACGACAGAAAAGAGACCCAGTACTTC.

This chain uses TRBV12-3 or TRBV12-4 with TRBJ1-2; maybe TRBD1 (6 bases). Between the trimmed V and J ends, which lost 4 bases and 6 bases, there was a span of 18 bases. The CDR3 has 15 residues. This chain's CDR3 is CASSSRTGRFHGYTF. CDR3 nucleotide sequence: TGTGCCAGCAGTTCCCGTACAGGGAGGTTCCATGGCTACACCTTC.

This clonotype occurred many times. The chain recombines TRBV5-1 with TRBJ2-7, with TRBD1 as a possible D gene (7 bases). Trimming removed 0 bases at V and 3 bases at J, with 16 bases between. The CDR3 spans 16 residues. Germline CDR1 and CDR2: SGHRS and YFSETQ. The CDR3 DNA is TGCGCCAGCAGCTTGGCCGGGGGACAGTCCTACTACGAGCAGTACTTC. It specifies CASSLAGGQSYYEQYF.

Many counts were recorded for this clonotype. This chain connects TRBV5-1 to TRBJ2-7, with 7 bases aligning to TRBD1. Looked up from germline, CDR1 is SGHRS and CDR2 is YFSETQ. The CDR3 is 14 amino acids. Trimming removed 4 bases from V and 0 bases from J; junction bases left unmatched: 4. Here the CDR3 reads CASSPGDSSYEQYF. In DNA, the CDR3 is TGCGCCAGCAGCCCCGGGGACAGCTCCTACGAGCAGTACTTC.

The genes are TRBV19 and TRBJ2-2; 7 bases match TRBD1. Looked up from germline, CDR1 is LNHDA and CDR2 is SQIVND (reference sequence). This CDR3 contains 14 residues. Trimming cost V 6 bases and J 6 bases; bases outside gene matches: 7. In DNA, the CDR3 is TGTGCCAGTAGGACAGGGTGGGGCGCCGGGGAGCTGTTTTTT. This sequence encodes CASRTGWGAGELFF.

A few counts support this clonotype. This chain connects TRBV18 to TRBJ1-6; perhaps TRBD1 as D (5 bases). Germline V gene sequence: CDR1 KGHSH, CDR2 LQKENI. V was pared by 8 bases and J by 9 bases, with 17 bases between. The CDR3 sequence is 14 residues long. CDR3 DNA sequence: TGTGCCAGCACACGGGGCCGACTGGGTTCACCCCTCCACTTT. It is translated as CASTRGRLGSPLHF.

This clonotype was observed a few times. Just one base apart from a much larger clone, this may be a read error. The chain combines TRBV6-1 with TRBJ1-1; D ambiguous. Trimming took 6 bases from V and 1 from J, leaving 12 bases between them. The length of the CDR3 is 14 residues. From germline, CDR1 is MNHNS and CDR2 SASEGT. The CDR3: CASRERGPNTEAFF. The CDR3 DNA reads TGTGCCAGCAGGGAACGAGGACCGAACACTGAAGCTTTCTTT.

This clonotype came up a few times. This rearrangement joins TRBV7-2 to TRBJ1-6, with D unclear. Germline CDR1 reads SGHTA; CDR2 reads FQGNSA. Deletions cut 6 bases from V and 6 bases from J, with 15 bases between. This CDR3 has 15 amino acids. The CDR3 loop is CASRAPGALNSPLHF. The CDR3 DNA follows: TGTGCCAGCAGGGCTCCGGGCGCTCTTAATTCACCCCTCCACTTT.